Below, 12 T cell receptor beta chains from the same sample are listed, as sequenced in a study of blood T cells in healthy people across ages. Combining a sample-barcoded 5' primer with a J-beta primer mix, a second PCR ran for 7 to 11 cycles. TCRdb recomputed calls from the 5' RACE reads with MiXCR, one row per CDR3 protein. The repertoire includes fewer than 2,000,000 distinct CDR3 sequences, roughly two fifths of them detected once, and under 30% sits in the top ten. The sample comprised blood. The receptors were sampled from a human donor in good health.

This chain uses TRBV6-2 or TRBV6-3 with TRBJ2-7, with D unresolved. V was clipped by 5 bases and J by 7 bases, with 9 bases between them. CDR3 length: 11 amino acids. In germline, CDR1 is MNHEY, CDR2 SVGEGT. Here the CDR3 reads CASSHGPEQYF. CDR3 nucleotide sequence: TGTGCCAGCAGTCACGGACCGGAGCAGTACTTC.

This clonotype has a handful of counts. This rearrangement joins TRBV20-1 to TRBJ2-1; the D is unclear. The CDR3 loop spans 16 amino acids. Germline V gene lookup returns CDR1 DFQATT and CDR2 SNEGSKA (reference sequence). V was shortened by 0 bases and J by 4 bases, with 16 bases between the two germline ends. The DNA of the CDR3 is TGCAGTGCTAGAGATATCGGACGCCTGGCTTACAATGAGCAGTTCTTC. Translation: CSARDIGRLAYNEQFF.

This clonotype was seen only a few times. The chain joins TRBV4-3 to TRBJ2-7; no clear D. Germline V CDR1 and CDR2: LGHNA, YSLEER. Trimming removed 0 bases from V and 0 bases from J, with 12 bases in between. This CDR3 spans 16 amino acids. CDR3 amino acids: CASSQDVAAVSYEQYF. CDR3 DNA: TGCGCCAGCAGCCAAGATGTAGCCGCAGTCTCCTACGAGCAGTACTTC.

The CDR3 here is CASSRSGQPEAFF. The CDR3 DNA sequence: TGCGCCAGCAGCCGGTCGGGACAGCCAGAAGCTTTCTTT. The chain is built from TRBV4-1 and TRBJ1-1; 7 bases agree with TRBD1. CDR3 length: 13 amino acids. Germline V CDR1 and CDR2: MGHRA, YSYEKL. Trimming cost V 4 bases and J 8 bases; bases outside gene matches: 7.

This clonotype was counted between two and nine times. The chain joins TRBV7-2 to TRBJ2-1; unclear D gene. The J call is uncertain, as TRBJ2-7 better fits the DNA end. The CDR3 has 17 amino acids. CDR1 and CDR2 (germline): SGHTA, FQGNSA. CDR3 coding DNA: TGTGCCAGCAGCTTAGCAACCCTAGTCTTTGCATACAATGAGCAGTACTTC. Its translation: CASSLATLVFAYNEQYF.

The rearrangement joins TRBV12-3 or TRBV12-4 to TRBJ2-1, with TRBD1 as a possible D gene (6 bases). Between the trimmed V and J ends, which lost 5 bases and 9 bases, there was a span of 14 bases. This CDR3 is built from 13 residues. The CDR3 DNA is TGTGCCAGCAGTACCCGGGACAAAAGTGAGCAGTTCTTC. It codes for CASSTRDKSEQFF.

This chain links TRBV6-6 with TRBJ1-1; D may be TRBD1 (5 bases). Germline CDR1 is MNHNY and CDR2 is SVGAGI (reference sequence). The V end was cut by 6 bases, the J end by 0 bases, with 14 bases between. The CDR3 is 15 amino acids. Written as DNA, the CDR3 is TGTGCCAGCAGACAGACAGAGCTTATGAACACTGAAGCTTTCTTT. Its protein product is CASRQTELMNTEAFF.

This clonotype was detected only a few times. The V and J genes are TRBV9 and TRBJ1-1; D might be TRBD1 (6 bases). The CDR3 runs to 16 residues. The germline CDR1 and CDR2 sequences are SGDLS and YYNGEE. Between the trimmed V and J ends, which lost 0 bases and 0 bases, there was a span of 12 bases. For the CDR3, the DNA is TGTGCCAGCAGCGTAGCCCCGGGGGCGATGAACACTGAAGCTTTCTTT. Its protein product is CASSVAPGAMNTEAFF.

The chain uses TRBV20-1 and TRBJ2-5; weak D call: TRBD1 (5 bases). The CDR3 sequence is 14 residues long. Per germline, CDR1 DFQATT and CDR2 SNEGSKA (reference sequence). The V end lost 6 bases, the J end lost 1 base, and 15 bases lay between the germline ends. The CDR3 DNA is TGCAGTGCGGGGAAACACAGGAGCCAAGAGACCCAGTACTTC. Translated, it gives CSAGKHRSQETQYF.

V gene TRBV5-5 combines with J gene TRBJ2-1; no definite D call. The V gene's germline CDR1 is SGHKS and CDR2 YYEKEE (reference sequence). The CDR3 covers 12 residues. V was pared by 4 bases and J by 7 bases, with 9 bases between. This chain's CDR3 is CASSQAMNEQFF. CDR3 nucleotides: TGTGCCAGCAGCCAAGCGATGAATGAGCAGTTCTTC.

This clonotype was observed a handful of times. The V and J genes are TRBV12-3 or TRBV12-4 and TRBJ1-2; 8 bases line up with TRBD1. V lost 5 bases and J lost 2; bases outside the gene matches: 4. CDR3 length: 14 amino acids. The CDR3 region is CASSKTGVNYGYTF. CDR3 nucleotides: TGTGCCAGCAGTAAGACAGGGGTAAACTATGGCTACACCTTC.

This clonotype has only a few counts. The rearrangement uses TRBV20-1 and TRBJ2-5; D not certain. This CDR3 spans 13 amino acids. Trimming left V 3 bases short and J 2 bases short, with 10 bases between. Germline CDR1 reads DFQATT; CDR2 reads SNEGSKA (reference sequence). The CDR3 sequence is CSASYSPQETQYF. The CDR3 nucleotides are TGCAGTGCTAGCTACTCCCCGCAAGAGACCCAGTACTTC.